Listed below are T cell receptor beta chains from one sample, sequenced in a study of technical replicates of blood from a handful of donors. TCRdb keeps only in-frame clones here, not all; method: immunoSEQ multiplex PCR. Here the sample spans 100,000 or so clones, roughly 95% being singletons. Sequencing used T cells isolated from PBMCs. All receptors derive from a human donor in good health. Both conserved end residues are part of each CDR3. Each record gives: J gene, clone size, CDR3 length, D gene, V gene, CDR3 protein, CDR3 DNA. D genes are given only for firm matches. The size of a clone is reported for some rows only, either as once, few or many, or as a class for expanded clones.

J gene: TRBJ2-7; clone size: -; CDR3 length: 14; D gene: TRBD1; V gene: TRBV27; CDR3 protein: CASSWTGDPYEQYF; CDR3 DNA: TGTGCCAGCAGTTGGACAGGGGATCCCTACGAGCAGTACTTC
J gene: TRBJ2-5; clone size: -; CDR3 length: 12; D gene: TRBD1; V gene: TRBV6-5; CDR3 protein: CASSLDRADQYF; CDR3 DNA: TGTGCCAGCAGCCTGGACAGGGCGGACCAGTACTTC
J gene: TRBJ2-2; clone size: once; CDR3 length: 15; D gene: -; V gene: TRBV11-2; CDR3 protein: CASSLVPTPTGELFF; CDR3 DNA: TGTGCCAGCAGCTTAGTACCTACGCCCACCGGGGAGCTGTTTTTT
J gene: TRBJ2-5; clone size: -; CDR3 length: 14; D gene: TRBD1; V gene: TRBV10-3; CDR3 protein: CAISAGQDQETQYF; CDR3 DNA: TGTGCCATCAGTGCGGGACAGGACCAAGAGACCCAGTACTTC
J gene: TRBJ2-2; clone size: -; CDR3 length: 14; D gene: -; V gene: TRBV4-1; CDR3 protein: CASRSQGLTGELFF; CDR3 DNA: TGCGCCAGCAGGAGCCAGGGGTTGACCGGGGAGCTGTTTTTT
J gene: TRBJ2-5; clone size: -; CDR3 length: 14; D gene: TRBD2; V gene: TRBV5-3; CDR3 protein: CARSSRTRRETQYF; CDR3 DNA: TGTGCCAGAAGCTCTCGGACTAGGCGGGAGACCCAGTACTTC
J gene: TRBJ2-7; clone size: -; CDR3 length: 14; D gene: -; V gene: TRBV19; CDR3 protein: CASSTTTATYEQYF; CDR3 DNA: TGTGCCAGTAGTACGACGACAGCAACCTACGAGCAGTACTTC
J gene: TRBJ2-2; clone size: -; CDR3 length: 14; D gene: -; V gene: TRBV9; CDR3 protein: CASSVAGVTGELFF; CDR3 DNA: TGTGCCAGCAGCGTAGCGGGTGTGACCGGGGAGCTGTTTTTT
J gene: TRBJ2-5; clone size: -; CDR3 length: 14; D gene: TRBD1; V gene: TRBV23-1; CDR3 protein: CASSQTTGDETQYF; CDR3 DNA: TGCGCCAGCAGTCAAACGACAGGGGATGAGACCCAGTACTTC
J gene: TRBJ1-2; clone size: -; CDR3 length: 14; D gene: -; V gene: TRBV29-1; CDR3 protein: CSVEDERGWYGYTF; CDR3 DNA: TGCAGCGTTGAAGACGAAAGGGGATGGTATGGCTACACCTTC
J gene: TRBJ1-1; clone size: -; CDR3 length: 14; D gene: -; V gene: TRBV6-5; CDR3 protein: CASSRGLTLIGAFF; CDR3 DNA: TGTGCCAGCAGTCGGGGTCTTACGTTAATCGGAGCTTTCTTT
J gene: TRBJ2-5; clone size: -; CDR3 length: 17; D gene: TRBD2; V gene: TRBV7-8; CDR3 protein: CASSPRRLAGYQETQYF; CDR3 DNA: TGTGCCAGCAGCCCCCGCAGGCTAGCGGGTTACCAAGAGACCCAGTACTTC
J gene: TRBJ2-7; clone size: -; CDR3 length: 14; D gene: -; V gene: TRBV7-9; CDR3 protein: CASSLAGPWYEQYF; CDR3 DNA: TGTGCCAGCAGCTTGGCTGGGCCCTGGTACGAGCAGTACTTC
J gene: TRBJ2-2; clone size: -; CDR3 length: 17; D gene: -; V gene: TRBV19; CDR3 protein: CASSIQWDGSLTGELFF; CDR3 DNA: TGTGCCAGTAGTATACAGTGGGACGGGAGTTTGACCGGGGAGCTGTTTTTT
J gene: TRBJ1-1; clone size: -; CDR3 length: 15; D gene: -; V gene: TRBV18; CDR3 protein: CASSLGVDISTEAFF; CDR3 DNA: TGTGCCAGCTCACTAGGCGTCGACATCTCGACTGAAGCTTTCTTT
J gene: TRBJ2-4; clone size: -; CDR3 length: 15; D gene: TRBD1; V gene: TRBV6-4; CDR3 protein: CASSDSGTGGNIQYF; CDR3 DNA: TGTGCCAGCAGTGACTCAGGGACAGGGGGGAACATTCAGTACTTC
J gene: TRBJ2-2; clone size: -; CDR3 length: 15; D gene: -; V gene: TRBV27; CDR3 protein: CASSLSILYTGELFF; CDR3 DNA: TGTGCCAGCAGTTTATCAATCCTGTACACCGGGGAGCTGTTTTTT
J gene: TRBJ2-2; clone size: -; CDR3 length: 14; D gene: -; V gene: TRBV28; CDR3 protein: CASRTGSRAGELFF; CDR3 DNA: TGTGCCAGCAGAACAGGGTCGCGTGCCGGGGAGCTGTTTTTT
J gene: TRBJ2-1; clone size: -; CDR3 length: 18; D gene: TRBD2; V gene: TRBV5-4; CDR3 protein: CASSLTAGGLSSYNEQFF; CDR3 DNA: TGCGCCAGCAGCTTGACAGCGGGAGGGCTCAGCTCCTACAATGAGCAGTTCTTC
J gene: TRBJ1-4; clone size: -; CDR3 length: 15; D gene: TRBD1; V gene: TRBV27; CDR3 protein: CASSLLGTGNEKLFF; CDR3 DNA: TGTGCCAGCAGTTTATTAGGGACAGGGAATGAAAAACTGTTTTTT
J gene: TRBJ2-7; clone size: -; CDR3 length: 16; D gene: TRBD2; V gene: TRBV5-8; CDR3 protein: CASSNGLAGGSYEQYF; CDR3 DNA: TGTGCCAGCAGCAATGGACTAGCGGGTGGCTCCTACGAGCAGTACTTC
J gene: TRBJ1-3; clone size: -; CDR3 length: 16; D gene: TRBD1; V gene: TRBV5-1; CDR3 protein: CASRPGQTYSGNTIYF; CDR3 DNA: TGCGCCAGCAGGCCGGGACAGACCTACTCTGGAAACACCATATATTTT
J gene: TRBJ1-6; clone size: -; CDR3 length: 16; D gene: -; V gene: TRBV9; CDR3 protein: CASSVSTETYNSPLHF; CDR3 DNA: TGTGCCAGCAGCGTCTCAACGGAGACCTATAATTCCCCCCTCCACTTT
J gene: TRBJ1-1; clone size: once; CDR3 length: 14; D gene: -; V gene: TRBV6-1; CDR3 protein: CASRSRGRNTEAFF; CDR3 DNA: TGTGCCAGCAGGAGTAGGGGCAGGAACACTGAAGCTTTCTTT
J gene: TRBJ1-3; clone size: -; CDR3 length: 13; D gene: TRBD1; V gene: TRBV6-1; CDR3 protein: CASRGTGGNTIYF; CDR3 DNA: TGTGCCAGCAGGGGGACAGGGGGAAACACCATATATTTT
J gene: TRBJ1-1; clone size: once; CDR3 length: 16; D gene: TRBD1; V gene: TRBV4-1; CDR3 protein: CASSQDTGTGALRAFF; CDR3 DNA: TGCGCCAGCAGCCAAGACACCGGGACAGGGGCACTGAGGGCTTTCTTT
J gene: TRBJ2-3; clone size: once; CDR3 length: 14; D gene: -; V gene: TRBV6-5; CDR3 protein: CASSVAGDTDTQYF; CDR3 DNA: TGTGCCAGCAGCGTTGCAGGGGACACAGATACGCAGTATTTT
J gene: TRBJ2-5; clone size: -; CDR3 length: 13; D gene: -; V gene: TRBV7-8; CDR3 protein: CASSSELKETQYF; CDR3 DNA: TGTGCCAGCAGCTCGGAGCTAAAAGAGACCCAGTACTTC
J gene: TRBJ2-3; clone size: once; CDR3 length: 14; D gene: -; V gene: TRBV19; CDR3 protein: CASSISGVRDTQYF; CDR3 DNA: TGTGCCAGTAGTATTAGCGGAGTTCGTGATACGCAGTATTTT
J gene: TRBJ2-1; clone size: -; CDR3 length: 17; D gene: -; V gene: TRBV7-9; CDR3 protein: CASSLYPLLSSYNEQFF; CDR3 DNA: TGTGCCAGCAGCTTATATCCCTTACTGAGCTCCTACAATGAGCAGTTCTTC
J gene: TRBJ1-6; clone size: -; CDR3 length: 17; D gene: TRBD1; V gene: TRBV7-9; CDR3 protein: CASSPSSDRGYNSPLHF; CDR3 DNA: TGTGCCAGCAGCCCTAGCTCCGACAGGGGCTATAATTCACCCCTCCACTTT
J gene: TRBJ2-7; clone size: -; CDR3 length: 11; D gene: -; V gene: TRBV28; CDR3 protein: CASSTPGEQYF; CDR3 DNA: TGTGCCAGCAGTACTCCGGGGGAGCAGTACTTC
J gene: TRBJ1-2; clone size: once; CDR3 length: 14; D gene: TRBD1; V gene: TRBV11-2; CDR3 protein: CASSSYRGAYGYTF; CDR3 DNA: TGTGCCAGCAGCTCGTACAGGGGGGCCTATGGCTACACCTTC
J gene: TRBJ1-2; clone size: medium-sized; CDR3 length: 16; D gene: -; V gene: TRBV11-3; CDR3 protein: CASSLEGRSGSYGYTF; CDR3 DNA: TGTGCCAGCAGCTTAGAGGGCCGGTCTGGAAGCTATGGCTACACCTTC
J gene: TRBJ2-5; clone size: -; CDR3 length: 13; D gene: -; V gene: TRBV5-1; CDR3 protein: CASSNRIEETQYF; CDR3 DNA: TGCGCCAGCAGCAACAGGATCGAAGAGACCCAGTACTTC
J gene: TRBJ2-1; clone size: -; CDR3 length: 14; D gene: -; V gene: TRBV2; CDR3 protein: CASSSPKGGNEQFF; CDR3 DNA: TGTGCCAGCAGTTCCCCGAAAGGAGGCAATGAGCAGTTCTTC
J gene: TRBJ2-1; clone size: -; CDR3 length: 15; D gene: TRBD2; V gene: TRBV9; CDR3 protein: CASSVVGGGADEQFF; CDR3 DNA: TGTGCCAGCAGCGTAGTCGGCGGGGGGGCCGATGAGCAGTTCTTC
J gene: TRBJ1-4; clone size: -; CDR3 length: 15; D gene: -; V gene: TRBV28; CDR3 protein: CASRPHRDGYEKLFF; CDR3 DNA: TGTGCCAGCAGACCCCACCGGGATGGGTATGAAAAACTGTTTTTT
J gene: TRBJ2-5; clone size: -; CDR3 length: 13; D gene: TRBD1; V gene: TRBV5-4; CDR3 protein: CASSPDRQETQYF; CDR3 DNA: TGTGCCAGCAGCCCGGACAGGCAAGAGACCCAGTACTTC
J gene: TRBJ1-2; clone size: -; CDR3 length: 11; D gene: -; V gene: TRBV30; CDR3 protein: CAWSPLFGYTF; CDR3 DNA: TGTGCCTGGAGTCCCCTTTTTGGCTACACCTTC